What follows are 7 T cell receptor beta chains derived from one specimen sequenced in a study of PD-1 blockade in classical Hodgkin lymphoma. Described time point: cycle 4 day 1 (C4D1), after more than five weeks of nivolumab. Brentuximab vedotin exposure varied, and every patient relapsed after autologous stem cell transplantation. Produced via immunoSEQ multiplex PCR; TCRdb's table is partial and in-frame only. The table records tens of thousands of clones, 90% of them present only once. The sequencing here drew on peripheral blood mononuclear cells (PBMCs), taken before the fourth cycle of nivolumab. The receptor source for this set is a human donor with classical Hodgkin lymphoma.

This clone was detected once. V gene TRBV27 combines with J gene TRBJ2-7; the D call may be TRBD1 or TRBD2 (5 bases each). Germline V gene data show CDR1 as MNHEY and CDR2 as SMNVEV (reference sequence). The CDR3 contains 15 residues. V lost 4 bases, J lost 2 bases, and 15 bases lay in between. CDR3 residues: CASSYGTADPYEQYF. The CDR3 coding sequence is TGTGCCAGCAGTTACGGGACGGCCGATCCCTACGAGCAGTACTTC.

The chain employs TRBV5-5 and TRBJ2-7; D ambiguous. CDR1 and CDR2 from the germline V gene are SGHKS and YYEKEE (reference sequence). The V and J ends lost 0 bases and 4 bases respectively, with 11 bases between them. The CDR3 is made up of 14 amino acids. CDR3 residues: CASSLAFGWYEQYF. The CDR3 bases are TGTGCCAGCAGCTTGGCCTTTGGTTGGTACGAGCAGTACTTC.

The CDR3 is CASSQDFGAGITYNEQFF. The CDR3 DNA is TGTGCCAGCAGCCAAGATTTCGGGGCGGGGATTACCTACAATGAGCAGTTCTTC. The J gene is TRBJ2-1, the V gene TRBV4-2, with a weak D call TRBD2 (6 bases). Trimming removed 0 bases from V and 2 bases from J, with 17 bases in between. The V gene's germline CDR1 is LGHNA and CDR2 YNFKEQ. This CDR3 spans 18 amino acids.

The chain combines TRBV2 with TRBJ2-1; no reliable D call. Germline CDR1 is SNHLY and CDR2 is FYNNEI. The CDR3 is 14 residues long. V shed 3 bases and J shed 7 bases, with 13 bases lying between them. This chain's CDR3 is CASSDDLGTNEQFF. The CDR3 DNA is TGTGCCAGCAGTGACGACTTAGGTACGAATGAGCAGTTCTTC.

The rearrangement uses TRBV6-4 and TRBJ2-4, with unresolved D. The V end lost 2 bases, the J end lost 11 bases, and 28 bases lay between the germline ends. This CDR3 contains 18 residues. Germline V lookup: CDR1 MRHNA, CDR2 SNTAGT. The CDR3 region is CASSDPPTLRKTLGVQYF. The CDR3 DNA follows: TGTGCCAGCAGTGACCCGCCCACTCTTAGAAAAACTTTAGGCGTTCAGTACTTC.

The rearrangement links TRBV6-1 to TRBJ1-1; unclear D gene. The V end lost 6 bases, the J end lost 1 base, and 12 bases lay between the germline ends. This CDR3 has 14 amino acids. Germline CDR1 is MNHNS and CDR2 is SASEGT. CDR3: CASSPLSGNTEAFF. The CDR3 bases are TGTGCCAGCAGCCCTTTGAGTGGGAACACTGAAGCTTTCTTT.

This rearrangement joins TRBV7-9 to TRBJ1-6; no definite D call. V was cut by 1 base and J by 9 bases, with 4 bases left in between. CDR3 length equals 12 residues. Germline V gives CDR1 SEHNR, CDR2 FQNEAQ (reference sequence). The CDR3: CASSLGGSPLHF. The CDR3 DNA reads as TGTGCCAGCAGCTTAGGGGGTTCACCCCTCCACTTT.